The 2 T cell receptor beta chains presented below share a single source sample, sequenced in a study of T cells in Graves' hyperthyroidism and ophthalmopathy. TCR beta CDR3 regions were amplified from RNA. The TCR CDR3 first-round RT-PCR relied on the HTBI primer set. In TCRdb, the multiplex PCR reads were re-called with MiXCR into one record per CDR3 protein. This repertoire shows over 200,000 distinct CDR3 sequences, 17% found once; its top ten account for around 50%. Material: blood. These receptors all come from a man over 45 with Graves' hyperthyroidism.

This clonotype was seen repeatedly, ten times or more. The CDR3, as DNA: TGCGCCAGCAGCTTGGAGCCCCAGGGGGACGAGCAGTACTTC. It yields the protein CASSLEPQGDEQYF. The rearrangement joins TRBV5-1 to TRBJ2-7; 7 bases agree with TRBD1. Unmatched junction bases numbered 5, after V lost 0 bases and J lost 5 bases. This CDR3 is 14 amino acids long. The germline CDR1 and CDR2 sequences are SGHRS and YFSETQ.

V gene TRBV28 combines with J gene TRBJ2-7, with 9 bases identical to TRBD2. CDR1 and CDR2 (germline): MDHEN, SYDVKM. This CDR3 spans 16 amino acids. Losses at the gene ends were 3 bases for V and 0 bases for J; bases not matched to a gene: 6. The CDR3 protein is CASSFGLAGFSYEQYF. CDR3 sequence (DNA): TGTGCCAGCAGTTTCGGTCTAGCGGGGTTCTCCTACGAGCAGTACTTC.